Listed below are T cell receptor beta chains from one sample, sequenced in a study of human T cells and chemical hapten exposure. TCRdb redid the calling of the RACE reads with MiXCR, one entry per CDR3 protein. The sample yields 85,000 to 100,000 distinct CDR3 sequences, roughly 27% seen once. Sequences were derived from whole blood, sampled in connection with sensitization to the hapten diphenylcyclopropenone (DPC). The receptors here all came from a man aged 40-49 years with alopecia areata. Some clones in this sample may be carry-over from other donors' samples. Each CDR3 is given with its conserved first and last residue. The D gene is left open where the match is weak. Where a row states a size, it is once, few, many or the class of an expanded clone; other rows omit it.

v_gene	abundance	d_gene	j_gene	CDR3aa	CDR3nt
TRBV7-6	NA	NA	TRBJ2-7	CASSLGTKSYEQYF	TGTGCCAGCAGCTTAGGTACGAAATCCTACGAGCAGTACTTC
TRBV29-1	few	TRBD1	TRBJ2-5	CSVVPGQGKETQYF	TGCAGCGTCGTCCCGGGACAGGGAAAAGAGACCCAGTACTTC
TRBV27	NA	TRBD2	TRBJ2-1	CASRLAGGISEQFF	TGTGCCAGCAGACTAGCGGGAGGTATTAGTGAGCAGTTCTTC
TRBV20-1	NA	TRBD1	TRBJ2-1	CSAPGTGVYNEQFF	TGCAGTGCTCCCGGGACAGGGGTTTACAATGAGCAGTTCTTC
TRBV4-3	NA	TRBD2	TRBJ2-7	CASSQASLLAGPSYEQYF	TGCGCCAGCAGCCAGGCTTCCCTGCTAGCGGGGCCATCCTACGAGCAGTACTTC
TRBV20-1	NA	TRBD1	TRBJ2-7	CSARDRTGGYEQYF	TGCAGTGCTAGAGATAGGACAGGCGGCTACGAGCAGTACTTC
TRBV27	few	NA	TRBJ1-6	CASSFADNSPLHF	TGTGCCAGCAGTTTCGCCGATAATTCACCCCTCCACTTT
TRBV20-1	NA	NA	TRBJ2-4	CSATDSPAKNIQYF	TGCAGTGCTACAGACTCTCCCGCCAAAAACATTCAGTACTTC
TRBV5-1	NA	NA	TRBJ1-3	CASSSEAGPGDTIYF	TGCGCCAGCAGCTCGGAAGCCGGACCAGGGGACACCATATATTTT
TRBV12-3/TRBV12-4	few	TRBD1	TRBJ1-5	CASRPGGTQGGPQHF	TGTGCCAGCCGCCCCGGTGGGACCCAGGGGGGGCCCCAGCATTTT
TRBV3-1	NA	TRBD2	TRBJ2-1	CASSQVALASEQFF	TGTGCCAGCAGCCAAGTCGCACTAGCGAGTGAGCAGTTCTTC
TRBV6-1	NA	TRBD2	TRBJ2-5	CASSQSGRAYGETQYF	TGTGCCAGCAGTCAGAGCGGGAGGGCCTATGGGGAGACCCAGTACTTC
TRBV27	once	NA	TRBJ2-7	CAGSGGEQYF	TGTGCCGGGAGCGGCGGGGAGCAGTACTTC
TRBV7-3	NA	TRBD1	TRBJ2-7	CASSSAGTAASEQYF	TGTGCCAGCAGCTCCGCCGGGACAGCGGCTTCCGAGCAGTACTTC
TRBV4-3	few	TRBD2	TRBJ2-3	CASSQDAGGRADTQYF	TGCGCCAGCAGCCAAGATGCGGGAGGGCGGGCAGATACGCAGTATTTT
TRBV29-1	few	NA	TRBJ1-1	CSVGQQNTEAFF	TGCAGCGTCGGACAGCAGAACACTGAAGCTTTCTTT
TRBV28	NA	TRBD2	TRBJ2-1	CGSTGGPSDYNEQFF	TGCGGATCGACGGGAGGGCCATCCGACTACAATGAGCAGTTCTTC
TRBV10-1	many	NA	TRBJ2-7	CASSLAGWRTYEQYF	TGCGCCAGCTCCTTGGCGGGCTGGCGGACCTACGAGCAGTACTTC
TRBV6-5	NA	NA	TRBJ2-3	CASTDEGIGKDTQYF	TGTGCCAGCACCGACGAGGGGATAGGGAAAGATACGCAGTATTTT
TRBV6-2/TRBV6-3	NA	TRBD2	TRBJ2-7	CASSYSTSAEKQYF	TGTGCCAGCAGTTACTCGACTAGCGCGGAAAAGCAGTACTTC
TRBV20-1	NA	TRBD1	TRBJ1-6	CSARDDRGLNSPLHF	TGCAGTGCTAGGGACGACAGGGGGTTGAATTCACCCCTCCACTTT
TRBV5-4	few	NA	TRBJ2-7	CASSLGYSYEQYF	TGTGCCAGCAGCCTTGGGTATTCCTACGAGCAGTACTTC
TRBV7-2	NA	NA	TRBJ1-5	CASSRAFGDQPQHF	TGTGCCAGCAGCAGGGCATTCGGGGATCAGCCCCAGCATTTT
TRBV2	few	NA	TRBJ2-1	CASTLEGHEQFF	TGTGCCAGCACCTTAGAAGGGCATGAGCAGTTCTTC
TRBV4-2	NA	NA	TRBJ2-3	CASSQVAEGATDTQYF	TGTGCCAGCAGCCAAGTTGCGGAGGGGGCCACAGATACGCAGTATTTT
TRBV28	NA	NA	TRBJ2-7	CASSMGHLSYEQYF	TGTGCCAGCAGTATGGGCCATTTATCCTACGAGCAGTACTTC
TRBV10-3	NA	TRBD1	TRBJ2-3	CAISEGQGLDTQYF	TGTGCCATCAGTGAAGGACAGGGTCTAGATACGCAGTATTTT
TRBV28	NA	NA	TRBJ2-7	CASSTTRPYEQYF	TGTGCCAGCAGTACTACTAGACCCTACGAGCAGTACTTC
TRBV3-1	NA	NA	TRBJ1-1	CASSQDKDANTEAFF	TGTGCCAGCAGCCAAGATAAGGACGCGAACACTGAAGCTTTCTTT
TRBV4-3	NA	TRBD1	TRBJ2-5	CASSQTGTGEEETQYF	TGCGCCAGCAGCCAGACCGGGACAGGGGAGGAAGAGACCCAGTACTTC
TRBV20-1	few	TRBD1	TRBJ2-4	CSARSNRDRERIQYF	TGCAGTGCTAGGAGCAACCGGGACAGGGAACGGATTCAGTACTTC
TRBV4-1	NA	NA	TRBJ2-7	CASSPIPGESSYEQYF	TGCGCCAGCAGCCCTATTCCGGGGGAGTCATCCTACGAGCAGTACTTC
TRBV9	few	TRBD1	TRBJ2-7	CASSGGGQGGNEQYF	TGTGCCAGCAGCGGGGGGGGACAGGGGGGGAACGAGCAGTACTTC
TRBV20-1	NA	NA	TRBJ2-7	CSALDPSKQYF	TGCAGTGCGTTGGACCCTTCAAAGCAGTACTTC
TRBV5-6	NA	NA	TRBJ2-3	CASSLLGSFGTDTQYF	TGTGCCAGCAGCCTGCTAGGGAGCTTCGGGACAGATACGCAGTATTTT
TRBV12-3/TRBV12-4	few	NA	TRBJ2-1	CASGSRAKNNEQFF	TGTGCCAGCGGATCGAGAGCTAAAAACAATGAGCAGTTCTTC
TRBV20-1	NA	NA	TRBJ1-5	CSAVGLLGNQPQHF	TGCAGTGCGGTCGGGCTTTTGGGCAATCAGCCCCAGCATTTT
TRBV7-6	few	TRBD2	TRBJ2-1	CASSLVGLAGTDEQFF	TGTGCCAGCAGCTTAGTGGGACTAGCGGGAACGGATGAGCAGTTCTTC
TRBV7-9	NA	NA	TRBJ1-5	CASSLDSGNQPQHF	TGTGCCAGCAGCTTGGACAGCGGCAATCAGCCCCAGCATTTT
TRBV6-6	NA	TRBD1	TRBJ1-1	CASRPSGQMNTEAFF	TGTGCCAGCCGCCCTTCGGGACAGATGAACACTGAAGCTTTCTTT